This passage covers 24 T cell receptor beta chains from one sample sequenced in a study of shared clonotypes between healthy human individuals (dated by TCRdb to about 2020). The library was generated by the immunoSEQ multiplex PCR assay. Here the immuneACCESS table is served through TCRdb, limited to in-frame sequences with V and J called. Missing clones are a known gap in these copies; in checked studies unresolved V genes cover under half, and the rest lacks a known reason. The sample profile shows some 2.1 million clones; roughly 95% of them were found once. Together, the top ten hold 0.1% to 0.15% of the sample. The sequencing sample was made of naive CD4+ T cells sorted from blood. Taken with the paper, the label for cell subset or site translates to: CD45RA+ positively selected. These receptors were obtained from a man aged 18 to 29 in good health.

With respect to this clone: The same CDR3 also results from other DNA sequences found in this sample. This chain joins TRBV5-1 and TRBJ1-2, with 7 bases aligning to TRBD1. Germline assignment: CDR1 SGHRS and CDR2 YFSETQ. Germline trimming cut 4 bases from V and 5 bases from J; bases unmatched to any gene: 8. The CDR3 covers 14 residues. The CDR3 reads CASSLGQDNYGYTF. As DNA, the CDR3 is TGCGCCAGCAGCCTCGGACAGGATAATTATGGCTACACCTTC. Full variable domain (remainder filled in from reference TRBV5-1 and TRBJ1-2): KAGVTQTPRYLIKTRGQQVTLSCSPISGHRSVSWYQQTPGQGLQFLFEYFSETQRNKGNFPGRFSGRQFSNSRSEMNVSTLELGDSALYLCASSLGQDNYGYTFGSGTRLTVV.

This clone is a singleton in its sample. The rearrangement links TRBV19 to TRBJ2-5; D gene unclear. V was trimmed by 3 bases and J by 1 base, leaving 6 bases between them. This CDR3 has 13 residues. Germline CDR1 and CDR2: LNHDA and SQIVND (reference sequence). The CDR3, as DNA: TGTGCCAGTAGTATGGCAGGCCAAGAGACCCAGTACTTC. Translated: CASSMAGQETQYF. Looking up the rest from reference TRBV19 and TRBJ2-5 gives the full variable domain: DGGITQSPKYLFRKEGQNVTLSCEQNLNHDAMYWYRQDPGQGLRLIYYSQIVNDFQKGDIAEGYSVSREKKESFPLTVTSAQKNPTAFYLCASSMAGQETQYFGPGTRLLVL.

The CDR3, as DNA: TGTGCCAGCAGCGTAGGGTGGGCCCAAGAGACCCAGTACTTC. Translated, it gives CASSVGWAQETQYF. This sequence joins TRBV9 and TRBJ2-5; D is ambiguous. The CDR3 is made up of 14 amino acids. The V gene lost 0 bases and the J gene lost 1 base, with 7 bases spanning the gap. The germline gives CDR1 SGDLS, CDR2 YYNGEE.

The count of this clone is one. V gene TRBV18 combines with J gene TRBJ2-1; the D is unclear. This CDR3 is built from 14 residues. V gave up 3 bases and J gave up 8 bases, with 14 bases separating them. Looked up from germline, CDR1 is KGHSH and CDR2 is LQKENI. The CDR3 is CASSPPGRQHEQFF. In nucleotides, the CDR3 is TGTGCCAGCTCACCTCCAGGTCGACAACATGAGCAGTTCTTC. The full variable domain, its missing parts supplied by reference TRBV18 and TRBJ2-1, is NAGVMQNPRHLVRRRGQEARLRCSPMKGHSHVYWYRQLPEEGLKFMVYLQKENIIDESGMPKERFSAEFPKEGPSILRIQQVVRGDSAAYFCASSPPGRQHEQFFGPGTRLTVL.

Remarks on this clone: The sample holds other DNA sequences that translate to the same CDR3. The chain has TRBV5-1 and TRBJ2-1; D is perhaps TRBD2 (5 bases). The germline V and J ends were trimmed by 0 bases and 0 bases, with 10 bases remaining between them. CDR3 size: 16 residues. Germline lookup yields CDR1 SGHRS and CDR2 YFSETQ. The CDR3 sequence: CASSLVVGSSYNEQFF. For the CDR3, the DNA is TGCGCCAGCAGCTTGGTCGTGGGGAGCTCCTACAATGAGCAGTTCTTC. The whole variable domain, remainder taken from reference TRBV5-1 and TRBJ2-1, is KAGVTQTPRYLIKTRGQQVTLSCSPISGHRSVSWYQQTPGQGLQFLFEYFSETQRNKGNFPGRFSGRQFSNSRSEMNVSTLELGDSALYLCASSLVVGSSYNEQFFGPGTRLTVL.

This clone was counted a single time. This sequence joins TRBV6-1 and TRBJ2-7; TRBD1 is a possible D gene (5 bases). The ends were cut back, 9 bases at V and 7 bases at J, with 16 bases in the middle. Per the germline V gene, CDR1 is MNHNS and CDR2 is SASEGT. The CDR3 runs to 12 residues. CDR3 sequence (DNA): TGTGCCAGTACAGGTTTACTGGTGGAGCAGTACTTC. It yields the protein CASTGLLVEQYF.

The chain is built from TRBV10-3 and TRBJ2-5; D gene unclear. This CDR3 contains 14 residues. Trimming took off 2 bases at V and 2 bases at J, with 9 bases between the two ends. Germline-derived CDR1 and CDR2 are ENHRY and SYGVKD. The CDR3 bases are TGTGCCATCAGTGAGGCGCTGGGGCAAGAGACCCAGTACTTC. Its translation: CAISEALGQETQYF.

As concerns this clone: The same CDR3 is also encoded by other DNA sequences in this sample. The CDR3 DNA is TGCGCCAGCAGCTTGGGGCAGGGTAGCACAGATACGCAGTATTTT. This translates into CASSLGQGSTDTQYF. The gene calls are TRBV5-1 and TRBJ2-3, with D perhaps matching TRBD1 (5 bases). Germline-derived CDR1 and CDR2 are SGHRS and YFSETQ. This CDR3 has 15 residues. V lost 0 bases and J 0 bases, leaving 8 bases between the germline ends. Using reference TRBV5-1 and TRBJ2-3 for the parts outside the CDR3, the full variable domain is KAGVTQTPRYLIKTRGQQVTLSCSPISGHRSVSWYQQTPGQGLQFLFEYFSETQRNKGNFPGRFSGRQFSNSRSEMNVSTLELGDSALYLCASSLGQGSTDTQYFGPGTRLTVL.

Comments on this clone: Other DNA sequences from this sample encode an identical CDR3 as well. The gene calls are TRBV2 and TRBJ1-5; tentative D call: TRBD1 (5 bases). This CDR3 contains 13 residues. Trimming shortened V by 6 bases and J by 4 bases, and 10 bases separated the two germline ends. From germline, CDR1 is SNHLY and CDR2 FYNNEI. CDR3 protein: CASRRSGNQPQHF. CDR3 DNA sequence: TGTGCCAGCAGGAGGTCAGGGAATCAGCCCCAGCATTTT.

A single count supports this clone. J is TRBJ1-4 and V is TRBV6-5; 7 bases align to TRBD1. J lost 6 bases, V lost 7 bases, and 11 bases had no gene match. Germline V gene lookup returns CDR1 MNHEY and CDR2 SVGAGI. This CDR3 region has 15 residues. CDR3 residues: CASTRRGARDEKLFF. DNA for the CDR3: TGTGCCAGCACTCGCAGGGGGGCAAGGGATGAAAAACTGTTTTTT.

The J gene is TRBJ2-7, the V gene TRBV7-2, with 8 bases aligning to TRBD2. In germline, CDR1 is SGHTA, CDR2 FQGNSA. The length of the CDR3 is 16 residues. V trimming: 0 bases; J trimming: 5 bases; junction bases outside the gene matches: 9. The CDR3 sequence: CASSLARFSGSHEQYF. CDR3 DNA: TGTGCCAGCAGCTTAGCGCGGTTCAGCGGGAGCCACGAGCAGTACTTC.

The table lists this clone with a count of one. Other DNA sequences in this sample translate to the same CDR3. J is TRBJ1-6 and V is TRBV28; possibly TRBD1 for D (6 bases). Deletions cut 6 bases from V and 0 bases from J, with 12 bases between. Germline CDR1 MDHEN, CDR2 SYDVKM. The CDR3 contains 16 residues. This CDR3 is CASSRTESSYNSPLHF. The DNA for the CDR3 is TGTGCCAGCAGCCGGACAGAAAGCTCCTATAATTCACCCCTCCACTTT.

Turning to this clone: Other DNA sequences in this specimen translate into the identical CDR3. The chain uses TRBV20-1 and TRBJ2-3; possibly TRBD2 for D (5 bases). Germline V gene data show CDR1 as DFQATT and CDR2 as SNEGSKA (reference sequence). This CDR3 spans 11 amino acids. Trimming stripped 5 bases from V and 4 bases from J, with 7 bases between. CDR3 nucleotide sequence: TGCAGTGCTCGAGGGTCAGATACGCAGTATTTT. Its translation: CSARGSDTQYF.

This clone appeared a single time. The CDR3 DNA follows: TGCGCCAGCAGCCAAGAATGGGACAGGGCCCGGACCGGCCTCCACTTT. It codes for CASSQEWDRARTGLHF. The rearrangement links TRBV4-1 to TRBJ1-6, with 9 nucleotides matching TRBD1. The CDR3 has 16 amino acids. V dropped 0 bases and J dropped 15; count of bases not matched to a gene: 12. The germline V gene encodes CDR1 MGHRA and CDR2 YSYEKL.

J is TRBJ2-7 and V is TRBV7-9; a possible D gene is TRBD2 (6 bases). The CDR3 runs 16 residues. Trimming removed 1 base from V and 0 bases from J, with 13 bases in between. CDR1 is SEHNR, CDR2 FQNEAQ, per germline (reference sequence). CDR3 DNA sequence: TGTGCCAGCAGCTTAGGCTCTGGGGGGAGCTCCTACGAGCAGTACTTC. Amino acid sequence: CASSLGSGGSSYEQYF. The full variable domain, with the rest looked up from reference TRBV7-9 and TRBJ2-7, is DTGVSQNPRHKITKRGQNVTFRCDPISEHNRLYWYRQTLGQGPEFLTYFQNEAQLEKSRLLSDRFSAERPKGSFSTLEIQRTEQGDSAMYLCASSLGSGGSSYEQYFGPGTRLTVT.

The J gene is TRBJ2-3, the V gene TRBV6-1; the match to TRBD2 covers 7 bases. The CDR3 spans 13 residues. In germline, CDR1 is MNHNS, CDR2 SASEGT. The trim removed 11 bases at V and 2 bases at J, leaving 7 bases unmatched. CDR3 residues: CAGGDFPTDTQYF. DNA of the CDR3: TGTGCCGGGGGGGACTTCCCCACAGATACGCAGTATTTT.

V and J are TRBV15 and TRBJ1-2, with D uncertain. Germline CDR1 reads LNHNV; CDR2 reads YYDKDF (reference sequence). Trimming took off 5 bases at V and 0 bases at J, with 19 bases between the two ends. The CDR3 spans 17 residues. CDR3 nucleotides: TGTGCCACCAGCTCCATAAAAGGGAGGGCCGCTAACTATGGCTACACCTTC. As protein: CATSSIKGRAANYGYTF.

A word on this clone: The sample has other DNA sequences that encode this CDR3 too. This chain joins TRBV5-1 and TRBJ1-5; TRBD1 agrees at 7 bases. V was pared by 4 bases and J by 5 bases, with 3 bases of the junction left unmatched. The CDR3 runs 13 residues. Germline CDR1 is SGHRS and CDR2 is YFSETQ. The CDR3 DNA reads TGCGCCAGCAGCCCCAGGGGGGATCAGCCCCAGCATTTT. This gives the protein CASSPRGDQPQHF.

The chain combines TRBV5-1 with TRBJ1-1; 9 bases align to TRBD1. Germline V lookup: CDR1 SGHRS, CDR2 YFSETQ. The V segment lost 4 bases and the J segment 0 bases; nucleotides outside the gene matches: 4. The CDR3 totals 15 residues. CDR3 sequence: CASSEGQGVNTEAFF. The CDR3 coding sequence is TGCGCCAGCAGCGAGGGACAGGGCGTGAACACTGAAGCTTTCTTT.

The chain employs TRBV6-1 and TRBJ1-5, with D possibly TRBD1 on 5 matching bases. This CDR3 comprises 15 residues. V shed 4 bases and J shed 1 base, with 11 bases lying between them. CDR1 and CDR2 (germline): MNHNS, SASEGT. CDR3 region: CASSALDRSNQPQHF. Written as DNA, the CDR3 is TGTGCCAGCAGTGCTCTTGACAGAAGCAATCAGCCCCAGCATTTT.

The chain uses TRBV19 and TRBJ1-2; D is unresolved. Germline V gene data show CDR1 as LNHDA and CDR2 as SQIVND (reference sequence). Trimming removed 0 bases from V and 5 bases from J, with 13 bases in between. The CDR3 is 15 amino acids. The DNA of the CDR3 is TGTGCCAGTAGTATAGATCCCACCCGAGGATATGGCTACACCTTC. Protein: CASSIDPTRGYGYTF.

V is TRBV4-1 and J is TRBJ1-1; TRBD1 is a possible D gene (5 bases). The CDR3 consists of 14 residues. Germline assignment: CDR1 MGHRA and CDR2 YSYEKL. V lost 0 bases and J lost 1, with 6 bases in between. The CDR3: CASSQEGENTEAFF. In DNA, the CDR3 is TGCGCCAGCAGCCAAGAGGGGGAGAACACTGAAGCTTTCTTT.

Worth noting for this clone: Other DNA variants within this sample encode the same CDR3. The chain is built from TRBV18 and TRBJ2-2; 9 nucleotides agree with TRBD1. V lost 3 bases, J lost 2 bases, and 4 bases stayed unmatched. Germline lookup yields CDR1 KGHSH and CDR2 LQKENI. The CDR3 has 16 amino acids. CDR3 region: CASSPRTGANTGELFF. In nucleotides, the CDR3 is TGTGCCAGCTCACCCAGGACAGGGGCAAACACCGGGGAGCTGTTTTTT.

V and J are TRBV5-6 and TRBJ1-4; the D is unclear. Germline CDR1 reads SGHDT; CDR2 reads YYEEEE. This CDR3 has 13 amino acids. V lost 3 bases, J lost 8 bases, and 11 bases lay in between. The CDR3 DNA is TGTGCCAGCAGCTCGAGATTTGGGGAAAAACTGTTTTTT. Amino acid sequence: CASSSRFGEKLFF.